Reported below is one T cell receptor (beta chain). The antigen is unknown. RNA transcripts were the source from which TCR beta CDR3 regions were amplified. First-round RT-PCR used HTBI primers; second-round multiplex PCR followed. One entry per CDR3 protein results from TCRdb running MiXCR on the multiplex PCR reads. The table has over a million distinct CDR3 sequences, less than 45% seen once. The sample comes from a study of Graves' ophthalmopathy and Graves' hyperthyroidism. On the study more broadly: No progression to ophthalmopathy over 18 months defined stable hyperthyroidism.

Patients newly diagnosed with hyperthyroidism, under 2 months' duration, were aged 18 to 65, the study reports. Study-level points and caveats: Blood also harbored most expanded thyroid clonotypes above 0.001 frequency.

Unmatched junction bases numbered 7, after V lost 6 bases and J lost 1 base. Germline CDR1 ENHRY, CDR2 SYGVKD. The CDR3 spans 17 residues. The chain combines TRBV10-3 with TRBJ2-6; TRBD1 matches 9 bases. The clonotype comes from an adult man with Graves' hyperthyroidism. The source material was peripheral blood or thyroid tissue (not recorded which). In nucleotides, the CDR3 is TGTGCCATCAGCGGAGACAGGGGGTATTCTGGGGCCAACGTCCTGACTTTC. Amino acid sequence: CAISGDRGYSGANVLTF.